This T cell receptor beta chain was identified in a study of blood T cell repertoires in COVID-19. At the level of the study: From the United States, Italy and Spain came samples of acute and convalescent COVID-19. In each case, the material was cDNA or gDNA derived from T cells, B-cell-depleted T cells, or PBMCs.

In the original analysis: Amplification from reference gene primers served as the basis for estimated nucleated cell counts. TCRdb's copy holds only in-frame clones and misses some; the assay was immunoSEQ multiplex PCR. Clone size and the V and J calls come from that table; the DNA yielded D and trimming. The data hold a few hundred thousand clones, with around four fifths observed a single time. This CDR3 is built from 16 residues. Source material: peripheral blood. This receptor was taken from a man in his 60s with acute or convalescent COVID-19. The chain joins TRBV21-1 to TRBJ2-7; the D call in the table, TRBD2, was not verified against the DNA. TRBV21-1 is a pseudogene locus. DNA of the CDR3: TGTGCCAGCATCCCGGGGTCGGCGGGAGTCCTCGGGGAGCAGTACTTC. Residues: CASIPGSAGVLGEQYF.